This T cell receptor (beta chain) was retrieved from a study of Graves' ophthalmopathy and Graves' hyperthyroidism. This clonotype was counted only a few times. Investigators amplified TCR beta CDR3 regions from RNA transcripts. An initial RT-PCR round employing HTBI primers preceded a second-round multiplex PCR. Each CDR3 protein gets one entry after TCRdb re-called the multiplex PCR reads with MiXCR. Of hundreds of thousands of distinct CDR3 sequences in the sample, 45% were seen once. This receptor was taken from an adult man with Graves' ophthalmopathy. The sample consisted of peripheral blood.

The CDR3 reads CASSPTTGGSHEQYF. In nucleotides, the CDR3 is TGTGCCAGCAGTCCTACGACAGGGGGTTCGCACGAGCAGTACTTC. This chain uses TRBV7-9 with TRBJ2-7, with 9 bases that match TRBD1. The CDR3 totals 15 residues. V gave up 6 bases and J gave up 5 bases; unmatched junction bases: 11. In germline, CDR1 is SEHNR, CDR2 FQNEAQ (reference sequence).